This TCR beta chain was found in a study of T cell responses to AZD1222 COVID-19 vaccine. Regarding this clone: The antigen is undetermined.

Deletions cut 4 bases from V and 2 bases from J, with 10 bases between. This CDR3 is built from 13 residues. The germline gives CDR1 GTSNPN, CDR2 SVGIG (reference sequence). Broader study findings: AZD1222 recipients seropositive at baseline numbered only five to seven. Researchers report vaccine-associated CD4 TCRs spanning spike, with dominance at 160-218 and 743-854.

Libraries were prepared by immunoSEQ multiplex PCR; TCRdb keeps only in-frame clonotypes and omits some of them. The sample records 100,000 or so clones, roughly 88% being singletons. The V gene is TRBV30, the J gene TRBJ2-3, with TRBD1 as a possible D gene (6 bases). This sample comprised peripheral blood, obtained on day 0 of AZD1222 vaccination. The sequence came from an adult in good health. DNA for the CDR3: TGTGCCTGGAAGGCAGGGGTCACAGATACGCAGTATTTT. Translation: CAWKAGVTDTQYF.